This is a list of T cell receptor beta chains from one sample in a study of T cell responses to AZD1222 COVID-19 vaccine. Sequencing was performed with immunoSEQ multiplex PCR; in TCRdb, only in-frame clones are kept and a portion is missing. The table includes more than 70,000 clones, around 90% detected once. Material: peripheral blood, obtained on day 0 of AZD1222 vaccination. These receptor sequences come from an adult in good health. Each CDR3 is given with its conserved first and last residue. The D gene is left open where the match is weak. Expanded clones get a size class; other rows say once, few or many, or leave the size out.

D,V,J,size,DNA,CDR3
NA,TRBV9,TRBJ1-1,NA,TGTGCCAGCAGCGTTCCGAACAGCGCCGACACTGAAGCTTTCTTT,CASSVPNSADTEAFF
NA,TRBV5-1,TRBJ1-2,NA,TGCGCCAGCAGCTCGGACGCGTGGGGCTACACCTTC,CASSSDAWGYTF
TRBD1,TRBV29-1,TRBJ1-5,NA,TGCAGCGTGGGGGACAGACATAATCAGCCCCAGCATTTT,CSVGDRHNQPQHF
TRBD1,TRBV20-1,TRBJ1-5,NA,TGCAGTGCTAGTAGGGACAGGGATCAGCCCCAGCATTTT,CSASRDRDQPQHF
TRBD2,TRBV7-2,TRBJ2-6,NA,TGTGCCAGCAGCTTAGCTTTTACGGGAGGAACTGGGGCCAACGTCCTGACTTTC,CASSLAFTGGTGANVLTF
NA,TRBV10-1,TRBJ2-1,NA,TGCGCCAGCAGTGAGGTCGGGAGTGGAGGCAATGAGCAGTTCTTC,CASSEVGSGGNEQFF
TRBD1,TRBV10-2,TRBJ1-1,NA,TGCGCCAGCAGTGGGAGGGACAGGGGGTCGGAAAGGACTGAAGCTTTCTTT,CASSGRDRGSERTEAFF
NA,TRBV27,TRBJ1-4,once,TGTGCCAGCAGTTCTATAACAGGGAGTACTAATGAAAAACTGTTTTTT,CASSSITGSTNEKLFF
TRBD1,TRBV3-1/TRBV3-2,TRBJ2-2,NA,TGTGCCAGCAGCCAAGATAACAGGGGCCCCAGTATTTTCGGGGAGCTGTTTTTT,CASSQDNRGPSIFGELFF
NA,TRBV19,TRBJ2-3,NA,TGTGCCAGTAGTATCCGGGGTGCAGATACGCAGTATTTT,CASSIRGADTQYF
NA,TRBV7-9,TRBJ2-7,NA,TGTGCCAGCAGCCCCCGAGGACAGCGGGACTCCTACGAGCAGTACTTC,CASSPRGQRDSYEQYF
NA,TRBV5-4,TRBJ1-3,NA,TGTGCCAGCAGCTCGGGTCGCGCAAACACCATATATTTT,CASSSGRANTIYF
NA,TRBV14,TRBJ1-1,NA,TGTGCCAGCAGCCAAGAGGGGCTCGGCACTGAAGCTTTCTTT,CASSQEGLGTEAFF
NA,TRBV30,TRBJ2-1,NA,TGTGCCTGGAGGGGGCAGGGGTTCGCTGGCAATGAGCAGTTCTTC,CAWRGQGFAGNEQFF
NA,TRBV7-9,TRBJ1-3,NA,TGTGCCAGCAGCCCACAGGGAAACACCATATATTTT,CASSPQGNTIYF